This entry describes one TCR beta chain. The sample has other DNA sequences that encode this CDR3 too. These data originate in a study of blood T cell repertoires in COVID-19. Study-wide context: T cells, B-cell-depleted T cells, or PBMCs provided the cDNA or gDNA that served as material.

Germline V gene lookup returns CDR1 LNHDA and CDR2 SQIVND (reference sequence). The CDR3 length is 13 residues. V shed 5 bases and J shed 2 bases, with 9 bases lying between them. The method was immunoSEQ multiplex PCR; TCRdb's version includes in-frame clones alone and lacks a portion of them. There are some 200,000 clones in the sample; roughly 94% occur only once, and around 0.8% lies in the top ten. Seattle participants joined during active infection and were tracked over time. The material sequenced was peripheral blood. This chain links TRBV19 with TRBJ1-2; weak D call: TRBD1 (6 bases). The sequence derives from a man aged 25 to 40 with COVID-19, enrolled during active disease. The CDR3 is CASSLDRNYGYTF. CDR3 DNA sequence: TGTGCCAGTAGTCTGGACAGAAACTATGGCTACACCTTC.